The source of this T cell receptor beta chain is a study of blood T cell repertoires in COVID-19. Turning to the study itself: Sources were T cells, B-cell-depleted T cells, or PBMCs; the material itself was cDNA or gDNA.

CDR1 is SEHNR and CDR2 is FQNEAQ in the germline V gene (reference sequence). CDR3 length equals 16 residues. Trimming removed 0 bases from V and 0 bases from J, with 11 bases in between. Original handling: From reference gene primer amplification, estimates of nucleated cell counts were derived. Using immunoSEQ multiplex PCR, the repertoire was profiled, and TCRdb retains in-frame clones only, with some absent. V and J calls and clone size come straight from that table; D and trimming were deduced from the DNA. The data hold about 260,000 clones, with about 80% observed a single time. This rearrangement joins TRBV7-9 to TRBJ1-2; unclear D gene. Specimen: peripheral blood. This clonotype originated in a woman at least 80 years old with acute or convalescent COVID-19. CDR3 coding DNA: TGTGCCAGCAGCTTAGCGGGCAGGTTTCCTAACTATGGCTACACCTTC. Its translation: CASSLAGRFPNYGYTF.